The entry below gives a single T cell receptor (beta chain) sequence along with its context. These data originate in a study of cytomegalovirus exposure and HLA in healthy donors. Trimming took 6 bases from V and 2 from J; bases not matched to a gene: 6. This CDR3 has 16 amino acids. The germline gives CDR1 SGHTA, CDR2 FQGNSA. The PCR was carried out with 60 Vbeta primers and 13 Jbeta primers. TCRdb's copy holds only in-frame clones and misses some; the assay was immunoSEQ multiplex PCR. The top ten clones hold over 2% of a sample with 100,000 to 150,000 clones, about three quarters of them seen once.

The sequence was collected from an older woman in good health and CMV-seropositive. This sequence joins TRBV7-2 and TRBJ2-1; 11 nucleotides align to TRBD2. Sample: PBMCs. CDR3 DNA: TGTGCCAGCAGTCGCTTACTAGCGGGGGCCTACAATGAGCAGTTCTTC. As protein: CASSRLLAGAYNEQFF.